These 26 T cell receptor beta chains originate from one sample sequenced in a study of control samples from healthy donors and cancer patients. Measured with immunoSEQ multiplex PCR; TCRdb has only the in-frame clones, and not every one. The sample consists of fewer than 110,000 clones, around 89% of them appearing once. Input material: PBMCs. Receptors originate from a man between 60 and 70 years old with lung cancer.

Only one count was recorded for this clone. The chain uses TRBV4-2 and TRBJ1-3; 7 nucleotides match TRBD1. There are 17 residues in the CDR3. The V and J ends lost 3 bases and 3 bases, in that order; junction bases with no gene match: 11. Germline V lookup: CDR1 LGHNA, CDR2 YNFKEQ. The CDR3 loop is CASSHLGKGADGNTIYF. The CDR3 DNA is TGTGCCAGCAGCCACCTGGGAAAGGGGGCGGATGGAAACACCATATATTTT.

The chain links TRBV10-3 to TRBJ2-3; D is undetermined. Trimming cost V 3 bases and J 2 bases, with 15 bases left between them. This CDR3 contains 16 residues. The germline gives CDR1 ENHRY, CDR2 SYGVKD. The CDR3 loop is CAISDLAAGTTDTQYF. In DNA, the CDR3 is TGTGCCATCAGTGACCTGGCCGCCGGAACCACAGATACGCAGTATTTT.

The chain is built from TRBV28 and TRBJ1-3, with D unresolved. This CDR3 comprises 14 residues. Trimming removed 9 bases at V and 2 bases at J, with 14 bases between. Germline loops: CDR1 MDHEN, CDR2 SYDVKM. CDR3 residues: CASITAATGNTIYF. Here the CDR3 DNA reads TGTGCCAGTATTACTGCCGCCACTGGAAACACCATATATTTT.

The chain combines TRBV5-1 with TRBJ2-3; 12 bases are a match to TRBD1. V dropped 4 bases and J dropped 4; count of bases not matched to a gene: 7. CDR3 size: 16 residues. Germline V gene lookup returns CDR1 SGHRS and CDR2 YFSETQ. CDR3 in DNA: TGCGCCAGCAGCGTCAGTGGGACAGGGGGCTCAGATACGCAGTATTTT. This translates into CASSVSGTGGSDTQYF.

The chain carries TRBV6-5 and TRBJ2-3; TRBD1 might be the D (5 bases). This CDR3 has 15 amino acids. The V gene lost 6 bases and the J gene lost 0 bases, with 13 bases spanning the gap. The germline gives CDR1 MNHEY, CDR2 SVGAGI. The CDR3 sequence: CASRQGLGSTDTQYF. The CDR3 nucleotides read TGTGCCAGCAGGCAGGGCTTAGGTAGCACAGATACGCAGTATTTT.

The rearrangement joins TRBV11-2 to TRBJ1-1, with D perhaps TRBD1 (6 bases). V lost 0 bases and J 5 bases, leaving 13 bases between the germline ends. CDR3 length equals 15 residues. Germline CDR1 reads SGHAT; CDR2 reads FQNNGV. The CDR3 bases are TGTGCCAGCAGCTTAGATGGACAGCCTACGACTGAAGCTTTCTTT. Protein: CASSLDGQPTTEAFF.

The chain has TRBV7-7 and TRBJ1-3; D gene unclear. CDR3 length: 15 residues. Germline lookup yields CDR1 SSHAT and CDR2 FNYEAQ (reference sequence). The V gene lost 2 bases and the J gene lost 4 bases, with 12 bases spanning the gap. The CDR3 sequence: CASSLRGDPGNTIYF. In DNA, the CDR3 is TGTGCCAGCAGCTTACGAGGAGACCCGGGAAACACCATATATTTT.

The sample holds one count of this clone. This rearrangement joins TRBV2 to TRBJ2-6; D is ambiguous. Trimming took off 9 bases at V and 1 base at J, with 10 bases between the two ends. This CDR3 region has 14 residues. CDR1 SNHLY and CDR2 FYNNEI come from the germline V gene. The CDR3 loop is CARDGRSGANVLTF. For the CDR3, the DNA is TGTGCCAGGGACGGACGGTCTGGGGCCAACGTCCTGACTTTC.

The chain joins TRBV5-1 to TRBJ2-3; a weak D match, TRBD2 (5 bases). The CDR3 contains 15 residues. Trimming stripped 4 bases from V and 0 bases from J, with 12 bases between. CDR1 is SGHRS, CDR2 YFSETQ, per germline. The chain's CDR3 is CASSLDAGSTDTQYF. CDR3 sequence (DNA): TGCGCCAGCAGCCTGGATGCGGGTAGCACAGATACGCAGTATTTT.

The genes are TRBV18 and TRBJ1-1, with TRBD1 matching over 9 bases. The CDR3 sequence is 15 residues long. Trimming cost V 3 bases and J 0 bases; bases outside gene matches: 2. Per germline, CDR1 KGHSH and CDR2 LQKENI. The DNA of the CDR3 is TGTGCCAGCTCACCGGGACAGGGATTGAACACTGAAGCTTTCTTT. It encodes CASSPGQGLNTEAFF.

The chain carries TRBV5-1 and TRBJ2-7; 10 bases are shared with TRBD1. The CDR3 loop spans 15 amino acids. The trim removed 4 bases at V and 2 bases at J, leaving 6 bases unmatched. Per the germline V gene, CDR1 is SGHRS and CDR2 is YFSETQ. Written as DNA, the CDR3 is TGCGCCAGCAGCATAGGACAGGGGGGAGCCTACGAGCAGTACTTC. This translates into CASSIGQGGAYEQYF.

The rearrangement uses TRBV6-5 and TRBJ1-2; 9 nucleotides align to TRBD1. The junction had 11 bases not matched to a gene; V was cut back by 9 bases and J by 6 bases. Germline loops: CDR1 MNHEY, CDR2 SVGAGI. The CDR3 spans 14 residues. DNA for the CDR3: TGTGCCAGTCTTCGAACAGGGGGCGGGGATGGCTACACCTTC. Its protein product is CASLRTGGGDGYTF.

This chain connects TRBV4-1 to TRBJ1-2; possible D gene TRBD1, 5 bases. CDR1 is MGHRA and CDR2 is YSYEKL in the germline V gene. V gave up 1 base and J gave up 6 bases, with 15 bases separating them. The CDR3 runs to 15 residues. The CDR3 loop is CASSQVKAGLDGYTF. CDR3 DNA sequence: TGCGCCAGCAGCCAAGTAAAAGCAGGGCTCGATGGCTACACCTTC.

The V call is TRBV5-1, the J call TRBJ1-3; no definite D call. Trimming shortened V by 1 base and J by 0 bases, and 11 bases separated the two germline ends. Germline lookup yields CDR1 SGHRS and CDR2 YFSETQ. This CDR3 has 16 amino acids. CDR3: CASSLTEAISGNTIYF. The CDR3 coding sequence is TGCGCCAGCAGCTTGACAGAGGCGATCTCTGGAAACACCATATATTTT.

As regards this clone: The same CDR3 also results from other DNA sequences found in this sample. V usage is TRBV27 and J usage is TRBJ1-1, with D uncertain. V lost 2 bases to trimming and J lost 1 base, with 5 bases between them. CDR3 length equals 13 residues. Germline V gene data show CDR1 as MNHEY and CDR2 as SMNVEV (reference sequence). In DNA, the CDR3 is TGTGCCAGCAGTTTAAACAGGAACACTGAAGCTTTCTTT. Its protein is CASSLNRNTEAFF.

This chain links TRBV6-5 with TRBJ2-2; no reliable D call. V was pared by 2 bases and J by 5 bases, with 12 bases between. Germline CDR1 is MNHEY and CDR2 is SVGAGI. The CDR3 sequence is 15 residues long. CDR3 sequence reads: CASSYIRVRTGELFF. CDR3 nucleotides: TGTGCCAGCAGTTACATTCGGGTTAGGACCGGGGAGCTGTTTTTT.

The chain joins TRBV7-2 to TRBJ1-1; 7 nucleotides line up with TRBD1. Germline V gene sequence: CDR1 SGHTA, CDR2 FQGNSA. This CDR3 region has 15 residues. After removal of 1 base from V and 3 bases from J, the junction contained 5 bases not matched to a gene. CDR3 DNA: TGTGCCAGCAGCTTAGTAAGGGGGCGGGACACTGAAGCTTTCTTT. It specifies CASSLVRGRDTEAFF.

The chain links TRBV10-3 to TRBJ1-3; D remains unclear. This CDR3 comprises 14 residues. Germline CDR1 ENHRY, CDR2 SYGVKD. V lost 6 bases and J lost 0, with 9 bases in between. In nucleotides, the CDR3 is TGTGCCATCAGCGGGTCCTACTCTGGAAACACCATATATTTT. Translated, it gives CAISGSYSGNTIYF.

The DNA for the CDR3 is TGCGCCAGCAGTGAGCGCGGGACAGAACAAGAGACCCAGTACTTC. Protein: CASSERGTEQETQYF. The rearrangement links TRBV10-1 to TRBJ2-5, with D perhaps TRBD1 (7 bases). Germline lookup yields CDR1 WNHNN and CDR2 SYGVQD (reference sequence). The CDR3 is made up of 15 amino acids. V was shortened by 2 bases and J by 2 bases, with 12 bases between the two germline ends.

The table lists this clone with a few counts. V usage is TRBV6-5 and J usage is TRBJ2-5; TRBD1 matches at 7 bases. The CDR3 extends over 16 amino acids. The J segment lost 5 bases and the V segment lost 2 bases, leaving 11 bases of the junction unmatched. Germline CDR1 MNHEY, CDR2 SVGAGI. The CDR3 loop is CASSYLTGAGVETQYF. The CDR3 nucleotides read TGTGCCAGCAGTTACCTAACAGGGGCAGGGGTGGAGACCCAGTACTTC.

In this sample, this clone turned up once. The gene calls are TRBV6-4 and TRBJ2-7; 8 bases match TRBD1. Unmatched junction bases numbered 3, after V lost 3 bases and J lost 2 bases. The germline gives CDR1 MRHNA, CDR2 SNTAGT. CDR3 length: 14 residues. CDR3 DNA: TGTGCCAGCAGTGAGACAGGGGACCCCTACGAGCAGTACTTC. Encoded protein: CASSETGDPYEQYF.

Written as DNA, the CDR3 is TGTGCCAGCAGTTACGGACAGCTAACTGAAGCTTTCTTT. Translated: CASSYGQLTEAFF. The chain carries TRBV27 and TRBJ1-1; D might be TRBD1 (6 bases). The length of the CDR3 is 13 residues. Germline lookup yields CDR1 MNHEY and CDR2 SMNVEV (reference sequence). V gave up 4 bases and J gave up 5 bases, with 11 bases separating them.

The chain recombines TRBV6-5 with TRBJ2-2; D may match TRBD1 or TRBD2 (5 bases each). This CDR3 spans 14 amino acids. With 5 bases removed from V and 5 bases from J, the gap between germline ends came to 12 bases. From germline, CDR1 is MNHEY and CDR2 SVGAGI. In DNA, the CDR3 is TGTGCCAGCAGTCGGGGACGGGGTACCGGGGAGCTGTTTTTT. It codes for CASSRGRGTGELFF.

This clone was detected only once. The chain recombines TRBV6-5 with TRBJ1-1; maybe TRBD1 (5 bases). The V end lost 6 bases, the J end lost 9 bases, and 14 bases lay between the germline ends. Germline CDR1 is MNHEY and CDR2 is SVGAGI. CDR3 length equals 12 residues. The CDR3 DNA follows: TGTGCCAGCAGAACGGGCCAGGGCCAAGCTTTCTTT. Translation gives CASRTGQGQAFF.

V is TRBV21-1 and J is TRBJ1-2. TRBV21-1 is assigned pseudogene status. The CDR3 extends over 13 amino acids. The CDR3 sequence: CASSKVWRRGYTF. As DNA, the CDR3 is TGTGCCAGCAGCAAAGTCTGGCGCAGAGGCTACACCTTC.

This chain connects TRBV30 to TRBJ1-5; D is ambiguous. The CDR3 totals 13 residues. Between the trimmed V and J ends, which lost 1 base and 0 bases, there was a span of 4 bases. Germline assignment: CDR1 GTSNPN and CDR2 SVGIG (reference sequence). The CDR3 bases are TGTGCCTGGAGTGGTCATAGCAATCAGCCCCAGCATTTT. The encoded protein is CAWSGHSNQPQHF.